These 26 T cell receptor beta chains came from one sample sequenced in a study of T cells in tuberculosis. The repertoire was sequenced with immunoSEQ multiplex PCR; TCRdb's copy has only in-frame clones and lacks some. Of approximately 53,000 clones in the sample, 90% to 95% were seen once. Time point: new active TB diagnosis, blood taken before or within 7 days of starting treatment. The sequencing here drew on PBMCs, taken at tuberculosis diagnosis. These receptors all come from an adult with tuberculosis.

This rearrangement joins TRBV28 to TRBJ1-2; 7 bases are a match to TRBD1. This CDR3 is 13 amino acids long. Germline loops: CDR1 MDHEN, CDR2 SYDVKM. V lost 6 bases to trimming and J lost 6 bases; unmatched junction nucleotides: 7. CDR3 nucleotide sequence: TGTGCCAGCAGAGAAACAGGGGAGAATGGCTACACCTTC. Encoded protein: CASRETGENGYTF.

The chain's CDR3 is CSVSGLQVQETQYF. Here the CDR3 DNA reads TGCAGCGTTTCGGGACTGCAAGTCCAAGAGACCCAGTACTTC. This rearrangement joins TRBV29-1 to TRBJ2-5, with a possible D match to TRBD2 (6 bases). Trimming pared 5 bases from V and 1 base from J, leaving 14 bases between. There are 14 residues in the CDR3. Germline assignment: CDR1 SQVTM and CDR2 ANQGSEA.

This CDR3 is CASSQNSYADGRYEQYF. Written as DNA, the CDR3 is TGTGCCAGCAGCCAAAATAGTTACGCAGACGGGAGATACGAGCAGTACTTC. This chain uses TRBV14 with TRBJ2-7, with a weak D call TRBD2 (6 bases). Trimming removed 2 bases at V and 4 bases at J, with 21 bases between. CDR1 and CDR2 (germline): SGHDN, FVKESK. There are 17 residues in the CDR3.

The chain links TRBV29-1 to TRBJ1-1; no definite D call. Trimming shortened V by 6 bases and J by 0 bases, and 11 bases separated the two germline ends. The CDR3 contains 13 residues. Germline V lookup: CDR1 SQVTM, CDR2 ANQGSEA. The CDR3, as DNA: TGCAGCGTGAGGGAGCAAATGAACACTGAAGCTTTCTTT. It yields the protein CSVREQMNTEAFF.

The rearrangement uses TRBV6-4 and TRBJ2-3; 10 bases agree with TRBD2. The CDR3 is 14 amino acids. CDR1 and CDR2 from the germline V gene are MRHNA and SNTAGT. With 4 bases clipped from V and 4 bases from J, the junction kept 2 bases outside the gene matches. This chain's CDR3 is CASSGLAGSDTQYF. The CDR3 region has the DNA TGTGCCAGCAGTGGACTAGCGGGTTCAGATACGCAGTATTTT.

The rearrangement links TRBV11-2 to TRBJ2-2, with 8 bases matching TRBD1. V dropped 6 bases and J dropped 2; count of bases not matched to a gene: 14. Germline V gene lookup returns CDR1 SGHAT and CDR2 FQNNGV. This CDR3 region has 18 residues. CDR3 DNA: TGTGCCAGCAGGGAGCACACAGGGGGTATATCCAACACCGGGGAGCTGTTTTTT. This translates into CASREHTGGISNTGELFF.

This chain connects TRBV2 to TRBJ1-5; D not resolved. Trimming shortened V by 7 bases and J by 2 bases, and 15 bases separated the two germline ends. Germline CDR1 and CDR2: SNHLY and FYNNEI. The CDR3 is 15 amino acids. The CDR3 DNA reads TGTGCCAGCAAACTCGGTAGCAGTGGCAATCAGCCCCAGCATTTT. Its translation is CASKLGSSGNQPQHF.

The V gene is TRBV7-2, the J gene TRBJ1-6; 11 nucleotides agree with TRBD1. The germline CDR1 and CDR2 sequences are SGHTA and FQGNSA. The J segment lost 10 bases and the V segment lost 1 base, leaving 6 bases of the junction unmatched. The CDR3 runs to 16 residues. CDR3 DNA: TGTGCCAGCAGCTTAGATCCGGGACAGGGGGGATCACCCCTCCACTTT. Amino acid sequence: CASSLDPGQGGSPLHF.

This clone was seen a handful of times. This chain uses TRBV19 with TRBJ1-5; D is possibly TRBD1 (6 bases). Trimming took 6 bases from V and 4 from J, leaving 16 bases between them. This CDR3 spans 15 amino acids. Germline V gives CDR1 LNHDA, CDR2 SQIVND (reference sequence). CDR3: CASSRSQGPNQPQHF. The CDR3 DNA sequence: TGTGCCAGTAGCCGCTCACAGGGACCAAATCAGCCCCAGCATTTT. Full variable domain (missing parts from reference TRBV19 and TRBJ1-5): DGGITQSPKYLFRKEGQNVTLSCEQNLNHDAMYWYRQDPGQGLRLIYYSQIVNDFQKGDIAEGYSVSREKKESFPLTVTSAQKNPTAFYLCASSRSQGPNQPQHFGDGTRLSIL.

The genes are TRBV2 and TRBJ1-2, with 9 bases identical to TRBD1. CDR1 is SNHLY and CDR2 is FYNNEI in the germline V gene. The CDR3 sequence is 14 residues long. J lost 5 bases, V lost 6 bases, and 7 bases had no gene match. CDR3 sequence (DNA): TGTGCCAGCAGGCCGGGACAGGGTGGATATGGCTACACCTTC. Translation: CASRPGQGGYGYTF.

V usage is TRBV6-5 and J usage is TRBJ1-2; maybe TRBD1 (6 bases). Germline loops: CDR1 MNHEY, CDR2 SVGAGI. V was pared by 5 bases and J by 4 bases, with 14 bases between. This CDR3 has 14 residues. CDR3 nucleotide sequence: TGTGCCAGCAGTAGGGGGGAGGGTAGCTATGGCTACACCTTC. This codes for CASSRGEGSYGYTF.

This sequence joins TRBV7-2 and TRBJ2-5; TRBD2 matches 10 bases. This CDR3 spans 15 amino acids. V was pared by 2 bases and J by 5 bases, with 5 bases of the junction left unmatched. CDR1 is SGHTA, CDR2 FQGNSA, per germline. CDR3 in amino acids: CASSLTSGIGETQYF. The CDR3 DNA is TGTGCCAGCAGCTTAACTAGCGGGATAGGGGAGACCCAGTACTTC.

This clone was recorded only once. The rearrangement joins TRBV11-2 to TRBJ2-7; 10 nucleotides align to TRBD1. Per germline, CDR1 SGHAT and CDR2 FQNNGV. V was clipped by 6 bases and J by 1 base; unmatched bases: 6. This CDR3 region has 15 residues. The CDR3 nucleotides read TGTGCCAGCAGGGGATCGGGACAGGGGTCCTACGAGCAGTACTTC. Translated, it gives CASRGSGQGSYEQYF.

The chain employs TRBV5-4 and TRBJ1-3; D unresolved. The germline V and J ends were trimmed by 0 bases and 0 bases, with 7 bases remaining between them. This CDR3 is 15 amino acids long. Germline V gene sequence: CDR1 SGHNT, CDR2 YYREEE (reference sequence). CDR3 DNA: TGTGCCAGCAGCTTGGATCAGGCCTCTGGAAACACCATATATTTT. Translation: CASSLDQASGNTIYF.

This clone occurred a few times. The chain combines TRBV7-2 with TRBJ2-7; 7 positions match TRBD2. The V and J ends lost 2 bases and 4 bases, in that order; junction bases with no gene match: 8. In germline, CDR1 is SGHTA, CDR2 FQGNSA. This CDR3 comprises 15 residues. This CDR3 is CASSLRLGRTYEQYF. The CDR3 DNA sequence: TGTGCCAGCAGCTTAAGGCTCGGGAGGACGTACGAGCAGTACTTC.

The chain has TRBV28 and TRBJ1-4, with D perhaps matching TRBD1 (5 bases). Trimming removed 5 bases from V and 8 bases from J, with 21 bases in between. This CDR3 is 16 amino acids long. Germline V gives CDR1 MDHEN, CDR2 SYDVKM. Here the CDR3 reads CASSLPVGAGAEKLFF. Here the CDR3 DNA reads TGTGCCAGCAGTCTCCCGGTAGGGGCTGGGGCCGAAAAACTGTTTTTT. Full variable domain (rest looked up from reference TRBV28 and TRBJ1-4): DVKVTQSSRYLVKRTGEKVFLECVQDMDHENMFWYRQDPGLGLRLIYFSYDVKMKEKGDIPEGYSVSREKKERFSLILESASTNQTSMYLCASSLPVGAGAEKLFFGSGTQLSVL.

The CDR3 DNA is TGTGCCAGTACACAGGGGGAGGTGAAGCGAGAGCAGTACTTC. It translates to CASTQGEVKREQYF. The chain combines TRBV6-6 with TRBJ2-7, with 8 bases lining up with TRBD1. This CDR3 comprises 14 residues. The germline gives CDR1 MNHNY, CDR2 SVGAGI (reference sequence). The ends lost 9 bases at V and 7 bases at J; junction bases unmatched: 14.

Here the CDR3 DNA reads TGCAGCGCGGGAGACAGGGACACTGAAGCTTTCTTT. Its translation is CSAGDRDTEAFF. The chain uses TRBV29-1 and TRBJ1-1; 7 bases are shared with TRBD1. This CDR3 comprises 12 residues. The junction had 5 bases not matched to a gene; V was cut back by 7 bases and J by 3 bases. Germline lookup yields CDR1 SQVTM and CDR2 ANQGSEA.

V is TRBV5-1 and J is TRBJ1-2, with D possibly matching TRBD1 (6 bases). Per germline, CDR1 SGHRS and CDR2 YFSETQ. The CDR3 spans 15 residues. V shed 4 bases and J shed 2 bases, with 15 bases lying between them. The CDR3 sequence: CASSRDHRANYGYTF. CDR3 DNA sequence: TGCGCCAGCAGCAGGGACCACAGGGCCAACTATGGCTACACCTTC.

J is TRBJ1-6 and V is TRBV2, with 7 bases lining up with TRBD1. V trimming: 8 bases; J trimming: 9 bases; junction bases outside the gene matches: 10. In germline, CDR1 is SNHLY, CDR2 FYNNEI. This CDR3 is built from 14 residues. The CDR3 DNA follows: TGTGCCAGCTTTGTGAGGGGGCTAGGTTCACCCCTCCACTTT. This encodes CASFVRGLGSPLHF. Full variable domain (missing parts from reference TRBV2 and TRBJ1-6): EPEVTQTPSHQVTQMGQEVILRCVPISNHLYFYWYRQILGQKVEFLVSFYNNEISEKSEIFDDQFSVERPDGSNFTLKIRSTKLEDSAMYFCASFVRGLGSPLHFGNGTRLTVT.

The V call is TRBV5-5, the J call TRBJ1-4, with D tentatively TRBD1 (6 bases). V was clipped by 4 bases and J by 8 bases, with 15 bases between them. Germline V gene lookup returns CDR1 SGHKS and CDR2 YYEKEE (reference sequence). The CDR3 runs 14 residues. Written as DNA, the CDR3 is TGTGCCAGCAGCCGTCCAGGGGAGGGGGAAAAACTGTTTTTT. It specifies CASSRPGEGEKLFF.

This chain connects TRBV5-1 to TRBJ2-1, with D possibly matching TRBD2 (6 bases). CDR1 and CDR2 (germline): SGHRS, YFSETQ. The V end was cut by 1 base, the J end by 6 bases, with 11 bases between. CDR3 size: 14 residues. CDR3 amino acids: CASSLSRGANEQFF. The CDR3 coding sequence is TGCGCCAGCAGCTTGTCGCGGGGAGCCAATGAGCAGTTCTTC.

CDR3 in DNA: TGTGCCAGCAGCGCGTTCCCGCGTTCCTACACCTTC. Amino acids: CASSAFPRSYTF. V is TRBV7-9 and J is TRBJ1-2; D is uncertain. V was clipped by 5 bases and J by 10 bases, with 14 bases between them. CDR3 length: 12 residues. Germline V gene lookup returns CDR1 SEHNR and CDR2 FQNEAQ (reference sequence).

This chain connects TRBV18 to TRBJ2-2; 9 bases line up with TRBD2. Germline CDR1 reads KGHSH; CDR2 reads LQKENI. The V and J ends lost 3 bases and 0 bases, in that order; junction bases with no gene match: 8. There are 18 residues in the CDR3. CDR3 sequence (DNA): TGTGCCAGCTCACCCCGGGCTAGCGGGACAGCGAACACCGGGGAGCTGTTTTTT. As protein: CASSPRASGTANTGELFF.

The rearrangement joins TRBV9 to TRBJ1-3; D remains ambiguous. Trimming took off 2 bases at V and 2 bases at J, with 14 bases between the two ends. The CDR3 contains 16 residues. Germline-derived CDR1 and CDR2 are SGDLS and YYNGEE. The CDR3 DNA reads TGTGCCAGCAGCGTTGGTCACAGTGGTGCTGGAAACACCATATATTTT. This codes for CASSVGHSGAGNTIYF.

The chain joins TRBV9 to TRBJ2-2; D unresolved. The CDR3 is 12 residues long. V gave up 2 bases and J gave up 9 bases, with 8 bases separating them. Germline CDR1 reads SGDLS; CDR2 reads YYNGEE. The CDR3 spells CASSVSAWELFF. CDR3 DNA: TGTGCCAGCAGCGTCAGTGCTTGGGAGCTGTTTTTT.